This note documents a single T cell receptor (beta chain) sequence. Its target is unknown. The V gene end was trimmed by 1 base and the J gene end by 6 bases; junction bases not matched to a gene: 7. CDR1 is KGHSH, CDR2 LQKENI, per germline. The CDR3 is 16 residues long. The DNA input per sorted-subset replicate PCR was about 190 ng, corresponding to some 30,000 T cell genomes. TCRdb's table, derived via immunoSEQ multiplex PCR, lists solely in-frame clones and lacks some. The sample has fewer than 1.6 million clones; around 98.5% are singletons. The data belong to a study of shared clonotypes between healthy human individuals. In the study overall: Per donor, three plates held CD4 naive cells, three held CD4 memory, two held CD8 naive and one held CD8 memory.

Study-wide results and limits: With few donors, the genetic and exposure-history diversity represented was limited. Relative to their counterparts shared across all four donors, non-shared clonotypes exhibited diminished generation probabilities.

The chain recombines TRBV18 with TRBJ1-5, with 9 nucleotides matching TRBD1. The sequence derives from a young man in good health. Sequencing was done on a sample of naive CD4+ T cells sorted from blood. Documented subset: CD45RA+ positively selected. This chain's CDR3 is CASSPLTGGRGQPQHF. CDR3 nucleotide sequence: TGTGCCAGCTCACCACTTACAGGGGGCCGGGGTCAGCCCCAGCATTTT.